The clone carrying this T cell receptor beta chain has only a few counts. The antigen is not known. This sample stems from a study of CD8+ T cells in alopecia areata. Extraction of RNA preceded its reverse transcription into cDNA, which served as the sequencing template. Repertoires were generated with immunoSEQ multiplex PCR, while TCRdb's copy carries only in-frame clones and drops some. The sample comprises 120,000 or so clones, approximately 58% of which are singletons, and under 5% rests with the top ten. It was from alopecia areata patients that lesional scalp punch biopsies and peripheral blood were collected. Looked up from germline, CDR1 is ENHRY and CDR2 is SYGVKD. V was trimmed by 10 bases and J by 6 bases, leaving 18 bases between them. CDR3 length equals 13 residues. Points from the study as a whole: Elevated clonality characterized lesional scalp relative to normal scalp, particularly in alopecia totalis/universalis.

The receptor's source is a human donor with alopecia areata. The chain is built from TRBV10-3 and TRBJ1-2; D might be TRBD1 (5 bases). This specimen consisted of CD4+ T cells sorted from blood, obtained at week 0. CDR3: CATRTGDEDGYTF. CDR3 bases: TGTGCCACCAGGACGGGGGATGAGGATGGCTACACCTTC.